This T cell receptor (beta chain) was obtained from a study of T cell responses to AZD1222 COVID-19 vaccine. Notes on the study in general: Targeting of unmutated variant regions was reportedly seen in nearly half of spike-specific TCRs. CD4 TCRs linked to vaccination spanned spike, dominating at 160-218 and 743-854. Just a handful of AZD1222 recipients tested seropositive at baseline.

Assay: immunoSEQ multiplex PCR; the TCRdb copy retains only in-frame clones and omits some. The sample comprises 75,000 to 100,000 clones, around nine tenths of which are singletons, and 10% rests with the top ten. As concerns this clone: Antigen: not known.

Trimming cost V 6 bases and J 0 bases, with 9 bases left between them. Germline V gene data show CDR1 as MNHEY and CDR2 as SVGAGI. The CDR3 spans 13 residues. The receptor comes from an adult in good health. Sequenced material: peripheral blood, taken on day 0 of MenACWY control vaccination. The gene calls are TRBV6-5 and TRBJ2-7; D remains ambiguous. The CDR3 sequence: CASRGRSSYEQYF. CDR3 in DNA: TGTGCCAGCAGGGGCAGGAGCTCCTACGAGCAGTACTTC.